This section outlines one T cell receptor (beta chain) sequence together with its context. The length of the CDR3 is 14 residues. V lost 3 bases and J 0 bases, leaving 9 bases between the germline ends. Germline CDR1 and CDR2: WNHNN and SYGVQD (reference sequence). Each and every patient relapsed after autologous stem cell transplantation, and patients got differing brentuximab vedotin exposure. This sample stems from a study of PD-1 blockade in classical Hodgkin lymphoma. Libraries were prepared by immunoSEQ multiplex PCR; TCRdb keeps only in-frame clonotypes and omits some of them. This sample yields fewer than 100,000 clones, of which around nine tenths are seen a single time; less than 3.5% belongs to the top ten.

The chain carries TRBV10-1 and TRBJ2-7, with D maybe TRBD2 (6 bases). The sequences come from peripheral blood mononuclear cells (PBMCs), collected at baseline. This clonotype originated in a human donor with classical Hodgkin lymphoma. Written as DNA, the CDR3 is TGCGCCAGCAGTGACGCGACTAGCTCCTACGAGCAGTACTTC. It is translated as CASSDATSSYEQYF.